This entry concerns a single T cell receptor beta chain. The CDR3 is made up of 10 amino acids. Germline-derived CDR1 and CDR2 are LNHDA and SQIVND (reference sequence). This sample is part of a study of shared clonotypes between healthy human individuals. Original data processing: From ImmunoSEQ came sequences covering only the junction and carrying no quality scores, so filtering differed. The method was immunoSEQ multiplex PCR; TCRdb's version includes in-frame clones alone and lacks a portion of them. V, J and clone size were drawn from that table, and D and trimming were deduced from the DNA. The sample consists of about 2.4 million clones, 90% to 95% of them appearing once.

This clonotype was obtained from a man younger than 35 in good health. Sequencing was done on a sample of naive CD4+ T cells sorted from blood. This sample's subset: CD45RA+ positively selected. The chain joins TRBV19 to TRBJ1-2, with a weak D call TRBD1 (6 bases). The CDR3 nucleotides read TGTGTCTCAGGGGACTATGGCTACACCTTC. Translating it yields CVSGDYGYTF.